The clone carrying this T cell receptor beta chain was detected many times. Its antigen is unknown. Per germline, CDR1 SGHRS and CDR2 YFSETQ. V lost 0 bases and J lost 5, with 16 bases in between. The CDR3 loop spans 16 amino acids. The sample comes from a study of metastatic and nonmetastatic thyroid tumors. Study conclusions and caveats: A significant increase in TCR beta diversity was reportedly seen in malignant thyroid tumors relative to benign nodules, in blood and tumor.

Patients had received no treatment of any kind before thyroid surgery. TCRdb reanalyzed the PCR reads via MiXCR. Altogether 13,000 to 15,000 clones are present, approximately 12% being singletons, with the ten largest covering approximately 15%. Sequenced: blood. The chain links TRBV5-1 to TRBJ2-3; D is perhaps TRBD1 (6 bases). The source of this sequence is a female donor with papillary thyroid cancer or a benign thyroid nodule (not recorded which). Some clones in this sample may be carry-over from other donors' samples. The DNA of the CDR3 is TGCGCCAGCAGCTTGGAACCGTCGACAGGCCAAGATACGCAGTATTTT. Its protein product is CASSLEPSTGQDTQYF.